Described below is a single TCR beta chain sequence and its context. This entry belongs to a study of cytomegalovirus exposure and HLA in healthy donors. Method: immunoSEQ multiplex PCR; TCRdb's copy keeps in-frame clones and lacks some. The sample consists of a few hundred thousand clones, just over 85% of them appearing once. The receptor comes from a woman between 18 and 30 years old in good health and CMV-seronegative. Sequencing used PBMCs.

The CDR3 region is CAISGDWNYGYTF. In nucleotides, the CDR3 is TGTGCCATCAGTGGGGACTGGAACTATGGCTACACCTTC. J is TRBJ1-2 and V is TRBV10-3; TRBD1 is a possible D gene (5 bases). Trimming shortened V by 4 bases and J by 2 bases, and 8 bases separated the two germline ends. The CDR3 covers 13 residues. Germline loops: CDR1 ENHRY, CDR2 SYGVKD.